One TCR beta chain is described in this entry. The data derive from a study of technical replicates of blood from a handful of donors. Method: immunoSEQ multiplex PCR; TCRdb's copy keeps in-frame clones and lacks some. The sample contains over 65,000 clones, approximately 95% of which appear only once. The CDR3 consists of 16 residues. Germline V gene sequence: CDR1 MNHNS, CDR2 SASEGT. The V segment lost 1 base and the J segment 3 bases; nucleotides outside the gene matches: 7. Sequencing was done on a sample of T cells isolated from PBMCs. This clonotype was sampled from a human donor in good health. This sequence joins TRBV6-1 and TRBJ2-7; TRBD2 agrees at 9 bases. The CDR3 loop reads CASSEGKAGGNYEQYF. In nucleotides, the CDR3 is TGTGCCAGCAGTGAAGGGAAGGCGGGAGGGAACTACGAGCAGTACTTC.